This passage covers 29 T cell receptor beta chains from one sample sequenced in a study of beta chain features in type 1 diabetes. The whole isolated RNA underwent reverse transcription, so sequencing captured expressed TCRB transcripts. Profiling relied on immunoSEQ multiplex PCR, and the TCRdb table lists in-frame clones only, not all of them. The repertoire consists of roughly 41,000 clones, with about 52% occurring once and the leading ten covering under 0.9%. Material for sequencing was central memory CD4+ T cells from blood. Receptors originate from a woman aged 18-30 years in good health.

This clone came up once. The chain carries TRBV25-1 and TRBJ2-3; 9 positions agree with TRBD2. V gave up 7 bases and J gave up 7 bases; unmatched junction bases: 3. The CDR3 is 12 amino acids. The germline CDR1 and CDR2 sequences are MGHDK and SYGVNS. This CDR3 reads CASIAGGNTQYF. As DNA, the CDR3 is TGTGCCAGCATTGCGGGAGGGAATACGCAGTATTTT.

This clone was found a few times. The CDR3 DNA reads as TGTGCCAGCAGTGAGACAGGCCCCCCGTCCTACGAGCAGTACTTC. Residues: CASSETGPPSYEQYF. The J gene is TRBJ2-7, the V gene TRBV2; D is possibly TRBD1 (6 bases). Germline V CDR1 and CDR2: SNHLY, FYNNEI. V was pared by 3 bases and J by 1 base, with 13 bases between. The CDR3 totals 15 residues.

This chain joins TRBV29-1 and TRBJ1-1, with TRBD1 matching over 7 bases. CDR1 SQVTM and CDR2 ANQGSEA come from the germline V gene. This CDR3 spans 14 amino acids. Losses at the gene ends were 4 bases for V and 0 bases for J; bases not matched to a gene: 5. For the CDR3, the DNA is TGCAGCGTTGGGGACAGCTCCATGAACACTGAAGCTTTCTTT. Encoded protein: CSVGDSSMNTEAFF.

The V and J genes are TRBV2 and TRBJ2-2; 9 bases fit TRBD1. There are 16 residues in the CDR3. Germline V CDR1 and CDR2: SNHLY, FYNNEI. V shed 6 bases and J 5 bases; nucleotides not matched to a gene: 10. CDR3 in DNA: TGTGCCAGCAGGGATAGGACAGGGGCGGGGACCGGGGAGCTGTTTTTT. Translated, it gives CASRDRTGAGTGELFF.

The rearrangement uses TRBV7-9 and TRBJ2-2, with D possibly being TRBD2 (6 bases). Germline V gene data show CDR1 as SEHNR and CDR2 as FQNEAQ (reference sequence). The CDR3 spans 14 residues. The V end was cut by 11 bases, the J end by 3 bases, with 16 bases between. CDR3 in amino acids: CAGHSGLHTGELFF. The CDR3 DNA is TGTGCCGGGCACTCGGGACTTCACACCGGGGAGCTGTTTTTT. Full variable domain (rest looked up from reference TRBV7-9 and TRBJ2-2): DTGVSQNPRHKITKRGQNVTFRCDPISEHNRLYWYRQTLGQGPEFLTYFQNEAQLEKSRLLSDRFSAERPKGSFSTLEIQRTEQGDSAMYLCAGHSGLHTGELFFGEGSRLTVL.

This clone was counted between two and nine times. The CDR3 spells CASSLETSRSYNEQFF. The CDR3 DNA reads as TGCGCCAGCAGCTTGGAAACATCTCGCTCCTACAATGAGCAGTTCTTC. The gene calls are TRBV5-1 and TRBJ2-1; D call uncertain. The V gene lost 0 bases and the J gene lost 0 bases, with 10 bases spanning the gap. Per germline, CDR1 SGHRS and CDR2 YFSETQ. There are 16 residues in the CDR3.

The chain employs TRBV5-4 and TRBJ2-3; 8 bases align to TRBD2. Germline CDR1 is SGHNT and CDR2 is YYREEE (reference sequence). Trimming took 2 bases from V and 2 from J; bases not matched to a gene: 10. The CDR3 has 17 residues. The DNA of the CDR3 is TGTGCCAGCAGCTTTTTTACTAGCGGACCCGCCACAGATACGCAGTATTTT. This codes for CASSFFTSGPATDTQYF. Looking up the rest from reference TRBV5-4 and TRBJ2-3 gives the full variable domain: ETGVTQSPTHLIKTRGQQVTLRCSSQSGHNTVSWYQQALGQGPQFIFQYYREEENGRGNFPPRFSGLQFPNYSSELNVNALELDDSALYLCASSFFTSGPATDTQYFGPGTRLTVL.

J is TRBJ2-3 and V is TRBV6-1; TRBD2 matches at 13 bases. Germline V lookup: CDR1 MNHNS, CDR2 SASEGT. The CDR3 runs 15 residues. After removal of 6 bases from V and 7 bases from J, the junction contained 7 bases not matched to a gene. CDR3 DNA: TGTGCCAGCAGGGGGACTAGCGGGATCGAAAATACGCAGTATTTT. Its translation is CASRGTSGIENTQYF.

The chain carries TRBV15 and TRBJ2-7; 7 bases line up with TRBD2. The CDR3 loop spans 14 amino acids. With V trimmed by 4 bases and J by 3 bases, 6 bases remained unmatched. Germline CDR1 reads LNHNV; CDR2 reads YYDKDF (reference sequence). In DNA, the CDR3 is TGTGCCACCAGCAACCCGACTAGCAACTACGAGCAGTACTTC. This gives the protein CATSNPTSNYEQYF.

Only a few counts were recorded for this clone. DNA for the CDR3: TGTGCCAGCAGTGAAAGGAGGGGGCTCGGCGGGGAGCTGTTTTTT. It encodes CASSERRGLGGELFF. This chain links TRBV2 with TRBJ2-2; perhaps TRBD1 as D (7 bases). The germline V gene encodes CDR1 SNHLY and CDR2 FYNNEI. The CDR3 is 15 residues long. The V end lost 2 bases, the J end lost 7 bases, and 14 bases lay between the germline ends.

The table lists this clone with a few counts. In DNA form, the CDR3 reads TGTGCCAGCAGCTTGCTAGCGGGGCGCTACAATGAGCAGTTCTTC. Protein sequence: CASSLLAGRYNEQFF. The V gene is TRBV5-6, the J gene TRBJ2-1; 9 bases align to TRBD2. Germline CDR1 reads SGHDT; CDR2 reads YYEEEE. This CDR3 has 15 residues. The ends lost 1 base at V and 3 bases at J; junction bases unmatched: 2.

This clone came up a few times. This chain connects TRBV9 to TRBJ2-5, with 7 bases identical to TRBD1. Germline V CDR1 and CDR2: SGDLS, YYNGEE. This CDR3 region has 14 residues. After removal of 4 bases from V and 5 bases from J, the junction contained 8 bases not matched to a gene. The CDR3 DNA reads TGTGCCAGCAGCACTACAGGGGTGGGCGAGACCCAGTACTTC. Translated: CASSTTGVGETQYF.

The V and J genes are TRBV29-1 and TRBJ1-1, with TRBD1 as a possible D gene (6 bases). Germline V gives CDR1 SQVTM, CDR2 ANQGSEA. This CDR3 has 11 residues. Trimming removed 6 bases at V and 10 bases at J, with 15 bases between. The CDR3 nucleotides are TGCAGCGTCGCTACCGGACAGATAGCTTTCTTT. Translation: CSVATGQIAFF.

The chain combines TRBV5-1 with TRBJ1-2, with 8 nucleotides matching TRBD1. The V gene end was trimmed by 4 bases and the J gene end by 5 bases; junction bases not matched to a gene: 10. Germline V gene data show CDR1 as SGHRS and CDR2 as YFSETQ. CDR3 length: 15 residues. CDR3 in amino acids: CASSAAGGAGYGYTF. Written as DNA, the CDR3 is TGCGCCAGCAGCGCCGCAGGGGGCGCGGGGTATGGCTACACCTTC.

This clone appeared a few times. The V call is TRBV4-2, the J call TRBJ2-2; D is possibly TRBD2 (5 bases). Trimming took 3 bases from V and 0 from J, leaving 14 bases between them. The CDR3 has 17 amino acids. The germline V gene encodes CDR1 LGHNA and CDR2 YNFKEQ. The CDR3 here is CASSHVREQTNTGELFF. The CDR3, as DNA: TGTGCCAGCAGCCATGTACGGGAACAAACGAACACCGGGGAGCTGTTTTTT.

The chain employs TRBV19 and TRBJ2-3; TRBD1 matches 10 bases. CDR1 and CDR2 (germline): LNHDA, SQIVND (reference sequence). The CDR3 extends over 17 amino acids. Trimming removed 6 bases from V and 2 bases from J; junction bases left unmatched: 11. CDR3 in DNA: TGTGCCAGTAGGCCCCTTCCCGGGACAGGGGTCACAGATACGCAGTATTTT. This translates into CASRPLPGTGVTDTQYF.

The chain combines TRBV23-1 with TRBJ2-5, with D possibly matching TRBD1 (6 bases). The DNA end favors TRBJ2-7, so the J call may be wrong. TRBV23-1 belongs to the ORF category, with a function that is uncertain. The CDR3 consists of 13 residues. CDR3 region: CASSRTGTYEQYF. CDR3 in DNA: TGCGCCAGCAGTCGAACAGGGACCTACGAGCAGTACTTC.

This clone was observed a single time. This specimen includes other DNA sequences encoding the same CDR3. The chain carries TRBV6-1 and TRBJ2-2, with TRBD1 matching 7 bases. CDR3 length: 15 amino acids. V gave up 1 base and J gave up 5 bases; unmatched junction bases: 4. Germline values: CDR1 MNHNS, CDR2 SASEGT. The CDR3 protein is CASSEVLRGTGELFF. For the CDR3, the DNA is TGTGCCAGCAGTGAAGTACTCAGGGGGACCGGGGAGCTGTTTTTT.

This rearrangement joins TRBV20-1 to TRBJ1-1; 7 bases line up with TRBD1. The germline V gene has CDR1 DFQATT and CDR2 SNEGSKA (reference sequence). The CDR3 loop spans 11 amino acids. V trimming: 5 bases; J trimming: 10 bases; junction bases outside the gene matches: 7. The DNA of the CDR3 is TGCAGTGCTCAGGGGGGACCCCGAGCTTTCTTT. Protein product: CSAQGGPRAFF.

The rearrangement links TRBV7-8 to TRBJ1-5; D is possibly TRBD1 (5 bases). Germline lookup yields CDR1 SGHVS and CDR2 FQNEAQ. The CDR3 totals 19 residues. The ends were cut back, 1 base at V and 4 bases at J, with 23 bases in the middle. The CDR3 DNA follows: TGTGCCAGCAGCTTAGTCGAATCAACTAGCAGGGTGGGGAATCAGCCCCAGCATTTT. It yields the protein CASSLVESTSRVGNQPQHF. The variable domain in full, completed from reference TRBV7-8 and TRBJ1-5, reads GAGVSQSPRYKVAKRGQDVALRCDPISGHVSLFWYQQALGQGPEFLTYFQNEAQLDKSGLPSDRFFAERPEGSVSTLKIQRTQQEDSAVYLCASSLVESTSRVGNQPQHFGDGTRLSIL.

This clone was detected a few times. The chain employs TRBV28 and TRBJ1-5, with D possibly TRBD1 on 6 matching bases. There are 16 residues in the CDR3. With 8 bases removed from V and 1 base from J, the gap between germline ends came to 18 bases. Germline V gene lookup returns CDR1 MDHEN and CDR2 SYDVKM. The CDR3 reads CASHSGAGLSNQPQHF. The CDR3 DNA reads as TGTGCCAGCCATTCAGGGGCTGGGTTGAGCAATCAGCCCCAGCATTTT.

DNA of the CDR3: TGTGCCAGCAGCTTGGTAGGCCGTGGGGCGTCTCAAGAGACCCAGTACTTC. This translates into CASSLVGRGASQETQYF. The chain combines TRBV5-4 with TRBJ2-5; weak D call: TRBD1 (5 bases). There are 17 residues in the CDR3. V was clipped by 0 bases and J by 2 bases, with 17 bases between them. Germline CDR1 reads SGHNT; CDR2 reads YYREEE (reference sequence).

This clone was counted only a few times. The chain carries TRBV29-1 and TRBJ2-1, with 9 bases matching TRBD2. The CDR3 runs 13 residues. CDR1 and CDR2 from the germline V gene are SQVTM and ANQGSEA. J lost 8 bases, V lost 6 bases, and 8 bases had no gene match. The CDR3 loop reads CSVVLAGEYEQFF. The CDR3 DNA reads as TGCAGCGTCGTTTTAGCGGGAGAGTATGAGCAGTTCTTC.

The V call is TRBV11-1, the J call TRBJ1-1; possibly TRBD1 for D (5 bases). In germline, CDR1 is SGHAT, CDR2 FQDESV (reference sequence). Trimming pared 3 bases from V and 3 bases from J, leaving 8 bases between. This CDR3 contains 13 residues. CDR3 sequence: CASSLTVDTEAFF. The CDR3, as DNA: TGTGCCAGCAGCTTGACAGTCGACACTGAAGCTTTCTTT.

This clone was counted a few times. The genes are TRBV28 and TRBJ1-2, with D possibly TRBD1 on 5 matching bases. CDR1 is MDHEN and CDR2 is SYDVKM in the germline V gene. The CDR3 totals 13 residues. The V end lost 2 bases, the J end lost 5 bases, and 9 bases lay between the germline ends. CDR3 residues: CASSLRGSYGYTF. CDR3 DNA: TGTGCCAGCAGTTTACGGGGGTCGTATGGCTACACCTTC.

This clone was picked up a small number of times. One end of the junction fails to match germline, which may point to a read error. The V and J genes are TRBV6-5 and TRBJ1-5; D is ambiguous. Germline assignment: CDR1 MNHEY and CDR2 SVGAGI. The CDR3 is 13 amino acids. CDR3 bases: TGTGCCACCAGTGCTAATAGCAATCAGCCCCAGCATTTT. It encodes CATSANSNQPQHF.

The table lists this clone with a count of one. The chain combines TRBV19 with TRBJ2-3; TRBD2 aligns across 8 bases. Germline values: CDR1 LNHDA, CDR2 SQIVND (reference sequence). This CDR3 is built from 14 residues. J gave up 1 base and V 6 bases, and 3 bases lay outside the gene matches. The CDR3 region is CASRRAGGTDTQYF. The CDR3 DNA reads TGTGCCAGTAGAAGAGCGGGAGGCACAGATACGCAGTATTTT.

This clone was picked up a small number of times. The chain has TRBV5-1 and TRBJ1-6, with D maybe TRBD1 (5 bases). V shed 4 bases and J shed 7 bases, with 15 bases lying between them. Germline V gene data show CDR1 as SGHRS and CDR2 as YFSETQ. The CDR3 sequence is 15 residues long. For the CDR3, the DNA is TGCGCCAGCAGCCCAACGGAGGGGACCAATTCACCCCTCCACTTT. Encoded protein: CASSPTEGTNSPLHF.

The V call is TRBV10-3, the J call TRBJ2-3; TRBD2 agrees at 14 bases. This CDR3 contains 16 residues. CDR1 and CDR2 (germline): ENHRY, SYGVKD. The J segment lost 1 base and the V segment lost 8 bases, leaving 5 bases of the junction unmatched. DNA of the CDR3: TGTGCCATCCGGATGGGACTAGCGGGAGGCACAGATACGCAGTATTTT. This gives the protein CAIRMGLAGGTDTQYF.